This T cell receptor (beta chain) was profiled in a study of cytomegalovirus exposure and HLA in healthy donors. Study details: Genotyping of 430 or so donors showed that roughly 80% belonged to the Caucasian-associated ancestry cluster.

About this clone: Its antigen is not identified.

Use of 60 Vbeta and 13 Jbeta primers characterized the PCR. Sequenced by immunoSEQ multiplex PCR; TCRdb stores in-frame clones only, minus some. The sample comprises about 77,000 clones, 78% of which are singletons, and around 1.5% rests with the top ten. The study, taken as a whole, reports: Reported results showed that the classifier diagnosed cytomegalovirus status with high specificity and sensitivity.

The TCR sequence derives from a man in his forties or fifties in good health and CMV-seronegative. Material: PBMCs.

In nucleotides, the CDR3 is TGTGCCAGTAGGACTGAAGGCATAGGCACTGAAGCTTTCTTT. This translates into CASRTEGIGTEAFF. V gene TRBV19 combines with J gene TRBJ1-1; unclear D gene. Trimming pared 6 bases from V and 4 bases from J, leaving 15 bases between. CDR1 and CDR2 from the germline V gene are LNHDA and SQIVND (reference sequence). The CDR3 spans 14 residues.